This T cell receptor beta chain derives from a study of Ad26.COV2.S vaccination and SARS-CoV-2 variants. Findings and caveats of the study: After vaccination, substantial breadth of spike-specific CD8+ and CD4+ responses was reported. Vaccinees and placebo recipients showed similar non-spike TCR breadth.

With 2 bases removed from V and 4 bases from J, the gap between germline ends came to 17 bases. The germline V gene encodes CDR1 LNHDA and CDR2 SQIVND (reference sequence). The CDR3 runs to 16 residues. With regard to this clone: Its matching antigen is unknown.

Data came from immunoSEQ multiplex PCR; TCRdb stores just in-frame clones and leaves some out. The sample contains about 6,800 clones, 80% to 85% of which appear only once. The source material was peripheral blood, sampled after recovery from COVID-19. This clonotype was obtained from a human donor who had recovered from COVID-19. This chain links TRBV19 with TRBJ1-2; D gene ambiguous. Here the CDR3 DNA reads TGTGCCAGTAGTATAAGCGCTTGGCGGCAGAGCTATGGCTACACCTTC. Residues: CASSISAWRQSYGYTF.